These T cell receptor beta chains were read from a single sample in a study of OX40 agonist ivuxolimab in advanced cancers. Clones were read by immunoSEQ multiplex PCR, and TCRdb kept only the in-frame ones, dropping some. Here the sample spans 70,000 or so clones, 80% to 90% being singletons. Sequenced material: CD4+ or CD8+ T cells sorted from blood, taken in a trial of the OX40 agonist ivuxolimab. Receptors originate from an adult with an advanced solid tumor such as melanoma, head and neck, liver or kidney cancer. The CDR3 runs from the conserved cysteine through the conserved F or W. D genes are given only for firm matches. Clone size is stated in some rows and not others, as once, few, many or a class when expanded.

clone_size	v_call	j_call	d_call	cdr3_nt	cdr3_aa
.	TRBV7-2	TRBJ1-1	.	TGTGCCAGCAGCGCCCTCCCCCCCCCGTCACCGCTGGGAAACACTGAAGCTTTCTTT	CASSALPPPSPLGNTEAFF
once	TRBV2	TRBJ1-4	.	TGTGCCAGCAGTGAAATGTCCATTGAAAAACTGTTTTTT	CASSEMSIEKLFF
.	TRBV7-2	TRBJ2-5	TRBD1	TGTGCCAGCAGCTGGGACAGGGGGGGCGAGACCCAGTACTTC	CASSWDRGGETQYF
.	TRBV7-9	TRBJ2-7	.	TGTGCCAGCAGATACGACTTTAACTACGAGCAGTACTTC	CASRYDFNYEQYF
.	TRBV6-1	TRBJ2-3	TRBD2	TGTGCCAGCAGTGGACTAGCGGGATACACAGATACGCAGTATTTT	CASSGLAGYTDTQYF
.	TRBV7-6	TRBJ2-1	.	TGTGCCAGCAGCTTAGACAGCAATGAGCAGTTCTTC	CASSLDSNEQFF
.	TRBV7-9	TRBJ2-5	TRBD2	TGTGCCAGCAGCTTAGGCGGGAGGCCGGAGACCCAGTACTTC	CASSLGGRPETQYF
.	TRBV5-6	TRBJ1-6	.	TGTGCCAGCAGCTTGGGGCAGTCTAATTCACCCCTCCACTTT	CASSLGQSNSPLHF
.	TRBV6-5	TRBJ2-5	.	TGTGCCAGCAGTTACTCGTTGAGGGGCGGGGAGACCCAGTACTTC	CASSYSLRGGETQYF
.	TRBV6-5	TRBJ1-2	TRBD1	TGTGCCAGCAGTTATGGGACAGGGGGCCTCAACTATGGCTACACCTTC	CASSYGTGGLNYGYTF
.	TRBV5-6	TRBJ2-5	.	TGTGCCAGCAGCTTGCTCCCCAACCAAGAGACCCAGTACTTC	CASSLLPNQETQYF
.	TRBV7-2	TRBJ2-7	TRBD2	TGTGCCAGCAGCTTAGCAGGTTCGATGGCGGGAGGCTTCTCCTACGAGCAGTACTTC	CASSLAGSMAGGFSYEQYF
.	TRBV18	TRBJ2-7	.	TGTGCCAGCTCACCCCGACAGGTAACCTACGAGCAGTACTTC	CASSPRQVTYEQYF
.	TRBV7-6	TRBJ2-5	.	TGTGCCAGCAGCGTCCGGGGGCGCGGGGAGACCCAGTACTTC	CASSVRGRGETQYF
.	TRBV2	TRBJ2-5	.	TGTGCCAGCAGCCTCGACAGCTACCAAGAGACCCAGTACTTC	CASSLDSYQETQYF
.	TRBV11-2	TRBJ2-7	TRBD2	TGTGCCAGCAGCTCCCCGGGCGGGGGGTTAGGCGACGAGCAGTACTTC	CASSSPGGGLGDEQYF
.	TRBV6-6	TRBJ1-5	.	TGTGCCAGCACCGATTCTAATCAGCCCCAGCATTTT	CASTDSNQPQHF
.	TRBV6-1	TRBJ1-3	.	TGTGCCAGCAGTGAAGGTCCGGGGACCGCAGGAAACACCATATATTTT	CASSEGPGTAGNTIYF
.	TRBV5-4	TRBJ2-7	TRBD2	TGTGCCAGCAGCCCGGGACTAGCGGGAACCTACGAGCAGTACTTC	CASSPGLAGTYEQYF
.	TRBV19	TRBJ1-1	.	TGTGCCAGTAGTATAGTTACAGGGTCGAACACTGAAGCTTTCTTT	CASSIVTGSNTEAFF
.	TRBV9	TRBJ2-3	TRBD1	TGTGCCAGCAGCCCCGGACAGGGAATCACAGATACGCAGTATTTT	CASSPGQGITDTQYF
.	TRBV27	TRBJ2-7	TRBD1	TGTGCCAGCAGTTTGCCACCCGGGACAGGGTCCTACGAGCAGTACTTC	CASSLPPGTGSYEQYF
.	TRBV6-1	TRBJ2-5	.	TGTGCCAGCATGAGGAGCCAAGAGACCCAGTACTTC	CASMRSQETQYF
.	TRBV11-2	TRBJ1-3	.	TGTGCCAGCAGCTTAAAGACGGGAGGAAACACCATATATTTT	CASSLKTGGNTIYF